Listed here are 30 T cell receptor beta chains from one sample, sequenced in a study of T cell responses to AZD1222 COVID-19 vaccine. TCRdb's copy holds only in-frame clones and misses some; the assay was immunoSEQ multiplex PCR. This sample has roughly 130,000 clones; around 90% occur once, and the top ten carry over 2.5%. This sample comprised peripheral blood, obtained on day 0 of AZD1222 vaccination. Receptors originate from an adult in good health.

The chain has TRBV7-3 and TRBJ1-1; D unclear. Germline CDR1 is SGHTA and CDR2 is FQGTGA. Between the trimmed V and J ends, which lost 5 bases and 7 bases, there was a span of 14 bases. The CDR3 length is 13 residues. The chain's CDR3 is CASSPRGGLEAFF. CDR3 in DNA: TGTGCCAGCAGCCCCCGAGGAGGCCTTGAAGCTTTCTTT.

The J gene is TRBJ2-1, the V gene TRBV19; 13 nucleotides agree with TRBD2. Germline assignment: CDR1 LNHDA and CDR2 SQIVND (reference sequence). This CDR3 has 15 residues. V gave up 6 bases and J gave up 7 bases; unmatched junction bases: 6. CDR3 in amino acids: CASSDRGLAGNEQFF. CDR3 DNA: TGTGCCAGTAGCGACCGGGGACTAGCGGGGAATGAGCAGTTCTTC.

The gene calls are TRBV12-5 and TRBJ2-5; D not resolved. This CDR3 has 11 amino acids. Per germline, CDR1 LGHNT and CDR2 FRNRAP. The V and J ends lost 4 bases and 6 bases respectively, with 6 bases between them. The CDR3 DNA is TGTGCTAGTGGTTCCCCCCAGACCCAGTACTTC. It encodes CASGSPQTQYF.

The chain carries TRBV7-3 and TRBJ2-7; 10 bases are a match to TRBD2. The V and J ends lost 0 bases and 3 bases, in that order; junction bases with no gene match: 11. Per the germline V gene, CDR1 is SGHTA and CDR2 is FQGTGA. This CDR3 has 18 residues. The CDR3 is CASSLTPLPEREGYEQYF. The CDR3 DNA is TGTGCCAGCAGCTTAACCCCTCTCCCTGAGCGGGAGGGCTACGAGCAGTACTTC.

A word on this clone: One end of the junction varies from germline; a read error may be responsible. J is TRBJ1-4 and V is TRBV4-1, with D tentatively TRBD1 (6 bases). CDR1 and CDR2 (germline): MGHRA, YSYEKL. The CDR3 covers 15 residues. CDR3 sequence: CASSQNEGGAQGPLF. In DNA form, the CDR3 reads TGCGCCAGCAGCCAAAATGAGGGTGGGGCGCAGGGGCCCCTTTTT.

V and J are TRBV5-1 and TRBJ2-5; D unclear. The CDR3 extends over 13 amino acids. V lost 3 bases and J 5 bases, leaving 11 bases between the germline ends. From germline, CDR1 is SGHRS and CDR2 YFSETQ. CDR3 DNA: TGCGCCAGCAGCTCCCTGACCGCGGAGACCCAGTACTTC. This codes for CASSSLTAETQYF.

The V and J genes are TRBV7-7 and TRBJ1-4; D is uncertain. Per the germline V gene, CDR1 is SSHAT and CDR2 is FNYEAQ (reference sequence). The CDR3 has 14 amino acids. V shed 3 bases and J shed 4 bases, with 9 bases lying between them. CDR3 residues: CASSLEEGNEKLFF. The CDR3 DNA sequence: TGTGCCAGCAGCTTGGAAGAGGGTAATGAAAAACTGTTTTTT.

The J gene is TRBJ1-6, the V gene TRBV6-5, with D possibly being TRBD1 (5 bases). V gave up 7 bases and J gave up 12 bases, with 16 bases separating them. The CDR3 totals 13 residues. Per the germline V gene, CDR1 is MNHEY and CDR2 is SVGAGI. CDR3 in DNA: TGTGCCAGCACACGAAGCGGGGGAGGACCCCTCCACTTT. This sequence encodes CASTRSGGGPLHF.

This clone was observed a few times. V usage is TRBV9 and J usage is TRBJ2-1, with 7 bases lining up with TRBD1. The CDR3 loop spans 14 amino acids. Looked up from germline, CDR1 is SGDLS and CDR2 is YYNGEE. The V segment lost 4 bases and the J segment 9 bases; nucleotides outside the gene matches: 10. The CDR3, as DNA: TGTGCCAGCAGCCCATGGGACAGTCACACTGAGCAGTTCTTC. This encodes CASSPWDSHTEQFF.

The chain joins TRBV4-1 to TRBJ2-5; 7 bases align to TRBD2. CDR1 and CDR2 from the germline V gene are MGHRA and YSYEKL. The CDR3 runs 15 residues. J was trimmed by 3 bases and V by 0 bases; bases with no gene match: 4. The CDR3 reads CASSQDGGRKETQYF. In DNA form, the CDR3 reads TGCGCCAGCAGCCAAGATGGCGGGAGAAAAGAGACCCAGTACTTC.

This chain links TRBV4-1 with TRBJ2-6; 7 bases agree with TRBD2. The CDR3 has 17 amino acids. Germline lookup yields CDR1 MGHRA and CDR2 YSYEKL. Trimming removed 4 bases from V and 1 base from J; junction bases left unmatched: 7. The CDR3: CASSPGGLISGANVLTF. The CDR3 bases are TGCGCCAGCAGCCCGGGGGGTTTAATATCTGGGGCCAACGTCCTGACTTTC.

CDR3 nucleotide sequence: TGCGCCAGCAGCCCCGGGACTAACACAGATACGCAGTATTTT. It is translated as CASSPGTNTDTQYF. The V and J genes are TRBV5-1 and TRBJ2-3, with TRBD2 matching over 7 bases. Trimming removed 4 bases from V and 2 bases from J; junction bases left unmatched: 4. The CDR3 is 14 amino acids. Germline V gene sequence: CDR1 SGHRS, CDR2 YFSETQ.

This clone showed up just a few times. The chain has TRBV19 and TRBJ2-7; TRBD1 is a possible D gene (6 bases). The CDR3 totals 15 residues. From germline, CDR1 is LNHDA and CDR2 SQIVND (reference sequence). The V gene lost 3 bases and the J gene lost 1 base, with 13 bases spanning the gap. The CDR3 region is CASSIMGRGSYEQYF. Written as DNA, the CDR3 is TGTGCCAGTAGTATCATGGGCAGGGGTTCCTACGAGCAGTACTTC.

V usage is TRBV4-2 and J usage is TRBJ1-5, with D unresolved. This CDR3 has 13 amino acids. Germline-derived CDR1 and CDR2 are LGHNA and YNFKEQ. The ends were cut back, 0 bases at V and 6 bases at J, with 6 bases in the middle. DNA of the CDR3: TGTGCCAGCAGCCAAGATCTCGGTCAGCCCCAGCATTTT. Translating it yields CASSQDLGQPQHF.

CDR3: CASSLVVSGRVDEQFF. CDR3 nucleotides: TGCGCCAGCAGCTTGGTGGTTAGCGGGAGGGTAGATGAGCAGTTCTTC. The chain joins TRBV5-1 to TRBJ2-1, with 11 bases that match TRBD2. V gave up 0 bases and J gave up 8 bases; unmatched junction bases: 7. Germline V gives CDR1 SGHRS, CDR2 YFSETQ. This CDR3 has 16 amino acids.

J is TRBJ2-5 and V is TRBV5-1, with 7 bases identical to TRBD1. CDR3 length equals 14 residues. From germline, CDR1 is SGHRS and CDR2 YFSETQ. V gave up 4 bases and J gave up 4 bases; unmatched junction bases: 7. The CDR3 nucleotides read TGCGCCAGCAGCCCGGGGACAGACCTAGAGACCCAGTACTTC. It yields the protein CASSPGTDLETQYF. The variable domain in full, with the rest retrieved from reference TRBV5-1 and TRBJ2-5, is KAGVTQTPRYLIKTRGQQVTLSCSPISGHRSVSWYQQTPGQGLQFLFEYFSETQRNKGNFPGRFSGRQFSNSRSEMNVSTLELGDSALYLCASSPGTDLETQYFGPGTRLLVL.

The rearrangement links TRBV12-3 or TRBV12-4 to TRBJ1-1, with D unclear. The V and J ends lost 5 bases and 0 bases respectively, with 1 base between them. CDR3 length equals 11 residues. The CDR3 sequence: CASSMNTEAFF. The DNA for the CDR3 is TGTGCCAGCAGTATGAACACTGAAGCTTTCTTT.

The CDR3 nucleotides are TGTGCCAGCAGCCAAGGGACTAGCGGAGCGAACACCGGGGAGCTGTTTTTT. Its protein is CASSQGTSGANTGELFF. The rearrangement joins TRBV4-2 to TRBJ2-2; 10 positions match TRBD2. After removal of 1 base from V and 0 bases from J, the junction contained 2 bases not matched to a gene. This CDR3 comprises 17 residues. The germline CDR1 and CDR2 sequences are LGHNA and YNFKEQ.

J is TRBJ1-5 and V is TRBV20-1; D uncertain. The germline V and J ends were trimmed by 3 bases and 5 bases, with 8 bases remaining between them. The germline V gene has CDR1 DFQATT and CDR2 SNEGSKA (reference sequence). The CDR3 loop spans 12 amino acids. The CDR3 protein is CSASTSYQPQHF. In nucleotides, the CDR3 is TGCAGTGCTAGTACCTCCTATCAGCCCCAGCATTTT.

This clone appeared a single time. The rearrangement uses TRBV19 and TRBJ2-2; the match to TRBD2 covers 9 bases. Germline trimming cut 1 base from V and 6 bases from J; bases unmatched to any gene: 6. The CDR3 is made up of 16 amino acids. Germline lookup yields CDR1 LNHDA and CDR2 SQIVND (reference sequence). The CDR3 protein is CASSIVAGVGPGELFF. In DNA, the CDR3 is TGTGCCAGTAGTATAGTAGCGGGAGTGGGCCCCGGGGAGCTGTTTTTT.

This chain uses TRBV6-5 with TRBJ2-1; either TRBD1 or TRBD2 may supply D (5 bases each). The germline V and J ends were trimmed by 2 bases and 4 bases, with 9 bases remaining between them. The CDR3 runs to 14 residues. CDR1 MNHEY and CDR2 SVGAGI come from the germline V gene. This CDR3 reads CASSYGTPYNEQFF. The DNA for the CDR3 is TGTGCCAGCAGTTACGGGACCCCTTACAATGAGCAGTTCTTC.

The chain recombines TRBV10-2 with TRBJ2-7, with D possibly matching TRBD2 (6 bases). Trimming removed 2 bases from V and 0 bases from J, with 8 bases in between. The V gene's germline CDR1 is WSHSY and CDR2 SAAADI. This CDR3 is built from 14 residues. CDR3 DNA: TGCGCCAGCAGTGAGAGAGCGGGCTCCTACGAGCAGTACTTC. Its protein is CASSERAGSYEQYF.

The genes are TRBV6-5 and TRBJ2-1; 10 bases agree with TRBD1. With 1 base clipped from V and 6 bases from J, the junction kept 6 bases outside the gene matches. The CDR3 length is 16 residues. Germline lookup yields CDR1 MNHEY and CDR2 SVGAGI. The CDR3 DNA sequence: TGTGCCAGCAGTTACTTCGGACAGGGGGTCGCCAATGAGCAGTTCTTC. The encoded protein is CASSYFGQGVANEQFF.

The chain is built from TRBV4-2 and TRBJ1-6, with D perhaps TRBD1 (5 bases). The CDR3 spans 16 residues. Trimming pared 4 bases from V and 6 bases from J, leaving 16 bases between. From germline, CDR1 is LGHNA and CDR2 YNFKEQ. The CDR3 DNA sequence: TGTGCCAGCAGCCGCGCTATCGGGGGAGGTAATTCACCCCTCCACTTT. It yields the protein CASSRAIGGGNSPLHF.

The V and J genes are TRBV9 and TRBJ1-2; 9 positions agree with TRBD1. This CDR3 is built from 12 residues. Germline loops: CDR1 SGDLS, CDR2 YYNGEE. In nucleotides, the CDR3 is TGTGCTTCCCGGACAGGGGTCTTCGGCTACACCTTC. It is translated as CASRTGVFGYTF. Looking up the rest from reference TRBV9 and TRBJ1-2 gives the full variable domain: DSGVTQTPKHLITATGQRVTLRCSPRSGDLSVYWYQQSLDQGLQFLIQYYNGEERAKGNILERFSAQQFPDLHSELNLSSLELGDSALYFCASRTGVFGYTFGSGTRLTVV.

V is TRBV10-3 and J is TRBJ1-5; a possible D gene is TRBD1 (5 bases). In germline, CDR1 is ENHRY, CDR2 SYGVKD. This CDR3 is 14 amino acids long. V lost 4 bases to trimming and J lost 7 bases, with 14 bases between them. CDR3 coding DNA: TGTGCCATCAGTGCTCAGGGTACAGGCCAGCCCCAGCATTTT. Translated, it gives CAISAQGTGQPQHF.

The V gene is TRBV5-4, the J gene TRBJ2-7; D possibly corresponds to TRBD2 (5 bases). The germline V gene has CDR1 SGHNT and CDR2 YYREEE (reference sequence). This CDR3 is built from 14 residues. Trimming removed 3 bases at V and 4 bases at J, with 14 bases between. The CDR3 sequence: CASSSERAGYEQYF. The CDR3 nucleotides are TGTGCCAGCAGCTCGGAGAGGGCGGGTTACGAGCAGTACTTC.

This clone was recorded once. The gene calls are TRBV27 and TRBJ2-3; D is uncertain. The CDR3 extends over 15 amino acids. Germline V gene data show CDR1 as MNHEY and CDR2 as SMNVEV (reference sequence). Trimming removed 5 bases from V and 1 base from J, with 13 bases in between. CDR3 bases: TGTGCCAGCAGTCTCCCCACCGCTGGCACAGATACGCAGTATTTT. Translating it yields CASSLPTAGTDTQYF.

The rearrangement joins TRBV27 to TRBJ2-1, with D hard to call. V lost 3 bases, J lost 6 bases, and 9 bases lay in between. Germline CDR1 reads MNHEY; CDR2 reads SMNVEV (reference sequence). This CDR3 is 13 amino acids long. The CDR3 DNA reads as TGTGCCAGCAGTTTCGATATCTTCAATGAGCAGTTCTTC. Its protein is CASSFDIFNEQFF.

This chain connects TRBV4-1 to TRBJ1-1; D remains ambiguous. Germline loops: CDR1 MGHRA, CDR2 YSYEKL. V gave up 5 bases and J gave up 2 bases, with 9 bases separating them. This CDR3 comprises 13 residues. The CDR3 sequence is CASSRALNTEAFF. The CDR3 DNA sequence: TGCGCCAGCAGCAGGGCCCTTAACACTGAAGCTTTCTTT.